This T cell receptor beta chain originates from a study of PD-1 blockade in classical Hodgkin lymphoma. Libraries were prepared by immunoSEQ multiplex PCR; TCRdb keeps only in-frame clonotypes and omits some of them. The repertoire includes 25,000 to 35,000 clones, 70% to 75% of them detected once, and more than 2.5% sits in the top ten. Study observations and caveats: Complete responders started with a diversity level that resembled newly diagnosed patients at baseline. Diversity in CD4+ TCRs, unlike that measured in CD8+ TCRs, had risen significantly by C4D1. Baseline TCR diversity was reportedly lower in newly diagnosed patients than healthy donors. Individuals initiating nivolumab under 1 year after ASCT were excluded.

Following autologous stem cell transplantation, relapse occurred in every patient, and exposure to brentuximab vedotin varied. Germline V gene data show CDR1 as MNHEY and CDR2 as SVGAGI. Trimming took off 5 bases at V and 5 bases at J, with 16 bases between the two ends. The CDR3 is 14 amino acids. Comment on this clone: The antigen remains undetermined.

The sample was peripheral blood mononuclear cells (PBMCs), taken before the second cycle of nivolumab. The rearrangement links TRBV6-5 to TRBJ2-7, with D possibly TRBD1 on 6 matching bases. The origin of this receptor is a human donor with classical Hodgkin lymphoma. CDR3 residues: CASSLTQGGHEQYF. The DNA of the CDR3 is TGTGCCAGCAGTCTAACCCAAGGGGGTCACGAGCAGTACTTC.